This T cell receptor beta chain stems from a study of blood T cell repertoires in COVID-19. Data came from immunoSEQ multiplex PCR; TCRdb stores just in-frame clones and leaves some out. The data hold about 200,000 clones, with roughly 90% observed a single time. Per germline, CDR1 KGHSH and CDR2 LQKENI. The CDR3 loop spans 17 amino acids. J was trimmed by 3 bases and V by 3 bases; bases with no gene match: 9. The chain combines TRBV18 with TRBJ2-2, with TRBD1 matching 8 bases. The sequence derives from a woman aged 65 to 85 with acute or convalescent COVID-19. The source material was peripheral blood. CDR3 sequence: CASSPLRQGWDTGELFF. The CDR3 coding sequence is TGTGCCAGCTCACCCCTCCGACAGGGGTGGGACACCGGGGAGCTGTTTTTT.